This T cell receptor (beta chain) was recorded in a study of T cells after yellow fever vaccination. Broader study findings: Detected again after the booster were most primary-vaccination clones, at about 96% CD4 and 88% CD8.

Each CDR3 protein is one row after TCRdb ran MiXCR on the 5' RACE reads. The sample consists of some 320,000 distinct CDR3 sequences, under 9% of them appearing once. A remark on this clonotype: Its antigen remains unidentified.

This receptor was identified in a man aged 18 to 29 who received the YFV17D yellow fever vaccine. This sample comprised CD4+ T cells sorted from PBMCs, obtained 5 days after the yellow fever booster vaccination.

CDR3 amino acids: CASSLAGAKDTQYF. For the CDR3, the DNA is TGTGCCAGCAGTTTGGCGGGGGCGAAAGATACGCAGTATTTT. The V call is TRBV12-3 or TRBV12-4, the J call TRBJ2-3; a possible D gene is TRBD2 (7 bases). Trimming shortened V by 3 bases and J by 5 bases, and 12 bases separated the two germline ends. This CDR3 has 14 residues.